This T cell receptor beta chain was captured in a study of cytomegalovirus exposure and HLA in healthy donors. Study results and limitations: In a later analysis, specific HLA alleles were associated with some 16,000 TCR beta sequences at a 0.05 false discovery rate. Confirmation was obtained in vitro that a few CMV-associated chains are specific for CMV antigens.

The J segment lost 4 bases and the V segment lost 3 bases, leaving 5 bases of the junction unmatched. CDR3 length equals 14 residues. CDR1 KGHSH and CDR2 LQKENI come from the germline V gene. On this clone: Antigen: not known.

In the PCR, 60 Vbeta and 13 Jbeta primers were used. Profiled with immunoSEQ multiplex PCR; TCRdb holds only in-frame clones, not every one. The table records about 160,000 clones, around four fifths of them present only once. The material sequenced was PBMCs. The TCR originated in a young woman in good health and CMV-seronegative. The V call is TRBV18, the J call TRBJ2-7; TRBD2 matches 8 bases. In nucleotides, the CDR3 is TGTGCCAGCTCACCCGGGGGGGGGCCATACGAGCAGTACTTC. This translates into CASSPGGGPYEQYF.